The 27 T cell receptor beta chains below come from one sample, sequenced in a study of OX40 agonist ivuxolimab in advanced cancers. Repertoires were generated with immunoSEQ multiplex PCR, while TCRdb's copy carries only in-frame clones and drops some. The sample holds 15,000 or so clones, about 80% seen once. This sample comprised CD4+ or CD8+ T cells sorted from blood, obtained in a trial of the OX40 agonist ivuxolimab. These receptors originate from an adult with an advanced solid tumor such as melanoma, head and neck, liver or kidney cancer.

The chain employs TRBV5-5 and TRBJ2-4; the D is unclear. V was cut by 4 bases and J by 0 bases, with 11 bases left in between. This CDR3 contains 15 residues. CDR1 is SGHKS, CDR2 YYEKEE, per germline (reference sequence). The CDR3 coding sequence is TGTGCCAGCAGCGCACCCGAAATAGCCAAAAACATTCAGTACTTC. The encoded protein is CASSAPEIAKNIQYF. The complete variable domain, with remaining parts taken from reference TRBV5-5 and TRBJ2-4, reads DAGVTQSPTHLIKTRGQQVTLRCSPISGHKSVSWYQQVLGQGPQFIFQYYEKEERGRGNFPDRFSARQFPNYSSELNVNALLLGDSALYLCASSAPEIAKNIQYFGAGTRLSVL.

The V and J genes are TRBV7-6 and TRBJ2-3; D may be TRBD1 (6 bases). CDR1 and CDR2 (germline): SGHVS, FNYEAQ. The CDR3 length is 14 residues. Between the trimmed V and J ends, which lost 5 bases and 6 bases, there was a span of 15 bases. The CDR3 protein is CASSPNYGGDTQYF. CDR3 nucleotide sequence: TGTGCCAGCAGCCCGAATTATGGGGGCGATACGCAGTATTTT.

This rearrangement joins TRBV15 to TRBJ2-3, with D possibly TRBD1 on 5 matching bases. V lost 0 bases to trimming and J lost 1 base, with 5 bases between them. CDR1 and CDR2 (germline): LNHNV, YYDKDF (reference sequence). CDR3 size: 14 residues. CDR3 amino acids: CATSRDRGTDTQYF. CDR3 bases: TGTGCCACCAGCAGAGACAGGGGCACAGATACGCAGTATTTT.

V and J are TRBV5-4 and TRBJ2-1, with 11 bases identical to TRBD1. Germline V lookup: CDR1 SGHNT, CDR2 YYREEE (reference sequence). Trimming took 2 bases from V and 7 from J; bases not matched to a gene: 8. CDR3 length: 16 residues. The CDR3 DNA is TGTGCCAGCAGCTTTCCGGGACAGGGGGGACGGAATGAGCAGTTCTTC. Protein product: CASSFPGQGGRNEQFF.

The chain has TRBV7-2 and TRBJ2-5; possibly TRBD1 or TRBD2 for D (5 bases each). Germline V gene sequence: CDR1 SGHTA, CDR2 FQGNSA. This CDR3 comprises 14 residues. Trimming pared 1 base from V and 5 bases from J, leaving 11 bases between. CDR3 protein: CASSLVSGQETQYF. CDR3 coding DNA: TGTGCCAGCAGCTTAGTTTCGGGGCAGGAGACCCAGTACTTC.

The rearrangement links TRBV6-5 to TRBJ1-1; D perhaps matches TRBD1 (6 bases). The CDR3 is made up of 15 amino acids. The V gene's germline CDR1 is MNHEY and CDR2 SVGAGI. V dropped 4 bases and J dropped 5 bases, with 17 bases sitting between them. The CDR3 DNA follows: TGTGCCAGCAGTTCATCCGGGGGCGGTGGAACTGAAGCTTTCTTT. The encoded protein is CASSSSGGGGTEAFF.

This sequence joins TRBV12-5 and TRBJ1-2; TRBD1 matches at 7 bases. CDR3 size: 16 residues. V lost 6 bases, J lost 5 bases, and 15 bases stayed unmatched. Germline CDR1 and CDR2: LGHNT and FRNRAP. The CDR3 nucleotides read TGTGCTAGTGGCCCCGGGGACACTTACAGGGGATATGGCTACACCTTC. Protein product: CASGPGDTYRGYGYTF. The variable domain in full, with the rest retrieved from reference TRBV12-5 and TRBJ1-2, is DARVTQTPRHKVTEMGQEVTMRCQPILGHNTVFWYRQTMMQGLELLAYFRNRAPLDDSGMPKDRFSAEMPDATLATLKIQPSEPRDSAVYFCASGPGDTYRGYGYTFGSGTRLTVV.

CDR3 sequence: CASSRGGYNEQFF. CDR3 nucleotide sequence: TGTGCCAGCAGCAGGGGTGGATACAATGAGCAGTTCTTC. The chain combines TRBV14 with TRBJ2-1; D may be TRBD1 (5 bases). The ends were cut back, 5 bases at V and 4 bases at J, with 9 bases in the middle. CDR1 is SGHDN and CDR2 is FVKESK in the germline V gene. The CDR3 consists of 13 residues.

This chain links TRBV2 with TRBJ1-5, with D hard to call. The CDR3 has 18 residues. V lost 4 bases and J lost 0, with 19 bases in between. CDR1 is SNHLY, CDR2 FYNNEI, per germline. CDR3 protein: CASSARLGSTYSNQPQHF. The CDR3 coding sequence is TGTGCCAGCAGTGCCCGTTTGGGCAGCACCTATAGCAATCAGCCCCAGCATTTT.

This clone was counted between two and nine times. The chain combines TRBV19 with TRBJ1-5; tentatively, D is TRBD1 (6 bases). The CDR3 loop spans 15 amino acids. Germline V gene sequence: CDR1 LNHDA, CDR2 SQIVND (reference sequence). The V end lost 8 bases, the J end lost 1 base, and 15 bases lay between the germline ends. CDR3 bases: TGTGCCAGTCGATCCGGGACAATAAGCAATCAGCCCCAGCATTTT. Translation: CASRSGTISNQPQHF.

The rearrangement links TRBV7-9 to TRBJ1-5; 9 bases line up with TRBD1. The germline V gene encodes CDR1 SEHNR and CDR2 FQNEAQ (reference sequence). The CDR3 is made up of 16 amino acids. Trimming removed 1 base from V and 5 bases from J; junction bases left unmatched: 6. The DNA for the CDR3 is TGTGCCAGCAGCTTAGGGTGGGACAGGGAACATCAGCCCCAGCATTTT. Its translation is CASSLGWDREHQPQHF.

This chain joins TRBV7-9 and TRBJ2-7; D remains unclear. Germline V gene data show CDR1 as SEHNR and CDR2 as FQNEAQ (reference sequence). V was pared by 5 bases and J by 2 bases, with 13 bases between. The CDR3 loop spans 14 amino acids. The CDR3: CASSSPGSAYEQYF. CDR3 coding DNA: TGTGCCAGCAGCAGCCCCGGGTCCGCCTACGAGCAGTACTTC.

The genes are TRBV11-2 and TRBJ2-7; 11 bases match TRBD1. The CDR3 contains 15 residues. V gave up 4 bases and J gave up 4 bases; unmatched junction bases: 6. Germline V lookup: CDR1 SGHAT, CDR2 FQNNGV. The CDR3 DNA reads TGTGCCAGCAGCTCGGACAGGGGGCTGATGTACGAGCAGTACTTC. It codes for CASSSDRGLMYEQYF.

The rearrangement joins TRBV7-9 to TRBJ2-7; tentatively, D is TRBD2 (7 bases). CDR3 length equals 17 residues. Germline V gene data show CDR1 as SEHNR and CDR2 as FQNEAQ (reference sequence). Deletions cut 7 bases from V and 5 bases from J, with 27 bases between. The CDR3 spells CASTLGLGEGVVDEQYF. The DNA of the CDR3 is TGTGCCAGCACCTTGGGCCTTGGGGAGGGGGTAGTGGACGAGCAGTACTTC.

The rearrangement joins TRBV5-6 to TRBJ2-3, with D perhaps matching TRBD1 or TRBD2 (6 bases each). V lost 4 bases to trimming and J lost 14 bases, with 17 bases between them. Germline loops: CDR1 SGHDT, CDR2 YYEEEE. The CDR3 totals 12 residues. The CDR3 DNA reads as TGTGCCAGCAGCGGAGGGGGTGGCCCGAGGTATTTT. This codes for CASSGGGGPRYF.

The chain employs TRBV4-2 and TRBJ2-7; 9 bases match TRBD1. V trimming: 4 bases; J trimming: 1 base; junction bases outside the gene matches: 11. Germline CDR1 LGHNA, CDR2 YNFKEQ. This CDR3 contains 17 residues. The CDR3 loop is CASSPGWTGVVSYEQYF. The CDR3 DNA follows: TGTGCCAGCAGCCCGGGGTGGACAGGGGTGGTTTCCTACGAGCAGTACTTC.

J is TRBJ1-6 and V is TRBV13; the match to TRBD1 covers 8 bases. The CDR3 runs 14 residues. The junction had 0 bases not matched to a gene; V was cut back by 1 base and J by 7 bases. Germline loops: CDR1 PRHDT, CDR2 FYEKMQ (reference sequence). CDR3 sequence: CASSLDRGNSPLHF. For the CDR3, the DNA is TGTGCCAGCAGCTTAGACAGGGGGAATTCACCCCTCCACTTT.

This clone was observed a few times. The chain couples TRBV6-1 to TRBJ1-5; 8 bases line up with TRBD1. The germline V gene has CDR1 MNHNS and CDR2 SASEGT. This CDR3 contains 17 residues. The V and J ends lost 4 bases and 4 bases, in that order; junction bases with no gene match: 12. The CDR3 region is CASSARGGRGPNQPQHF. DNA of the CDR3: TGTGCCAGCAGTGCCCGGGGTGGCAGGGGGCCTAATCAGCCCCAGCATTTT.

This chain links TRBV27 with TRBJ2-7, with D possibly matching TRBD2 (6 bases). This CDR3 comprises 12 residues. V was clipped by 2 bases and J by 6 bases, with 8 bases between them. Germline V gives CDR1 MNHEY, CDR2 SMNVEV (reference sequence). DNA of the CDR3: TGTGCCAGCAGTTTAGGAGGGCCCGAGCAGTACTTC. This encodes CASSLGGPEQYF.

The chain couples TRBV7-8 to TRBJ1-1, with D unresolved. Germline CDR1 is SGHVS and CDR2 is FQNEAQ. The CDR3 loop spans 13 amino acids. V lost 0 bases and J lost 5, with 7 bases in between. CDR3 sequence reads: CASSLAVGTEAFF. CDR3 DNA sequence: TGTGCCAGCAGCTTAGCTGTAGGGACTGAAGCTTTCTTT.

The chain uses TRBV6-5 and TRBJ2-7; no definite D call. The CDR3 consists of 13 residues. The V end lost 7 bases, the J end lost 4 bases, and 14 bases lay between the germline ends. Germline lookup yields CDR1 MNHEY and CDR2 SVGAGI. CDR3 nucleotides: TGTGCCAGCAACCCTGGTGTATTGTACGAGCAGTACTTC. This translates into CASNPGVLYEQYF.

The gene calls are TRBV18 and TRBJ2-3; 7 nucleotides agree with TRBD2. This CDR3 contains 15 residues. Germline CDR1 reads KGHSH; CDR2 reads LQKENI. The trim removed 2 bases at V and 5 bases at J, leaving 7 bases unmatched. The CDR3 DNA is TGTGCCAGCTCACCAAGGGACTATTCTGAAGATACGCAGTATTTT. It encodes CASSPRDYSEDTQYF.

J is TRBJ2-1 and V is TRBV6-5; D could derive from TRBD1 or TRBD2 (5 bases each). V lost 7 bases and J lost 7, with 17 bases in between. Germline V CDR1 and CDR2: MNHEY, SVGAGI. The CDR3 loop spans 14 amino acids. The CDR3: CASTWGNGGNEQFF. CDR3 nucleotides: TGTGCCAGCACCTGGGGGAACGGCGGGAATGAGCAGTTCTTC.

This chain connects TRBV9 to TRBJ2-1; 12 bases are a match to TRBD2. Per germline, CDR1 SGDLS and CDR2 YYNGEE. Trimming removed 4 bases from V and 5 bases from J; junction bases left unmatched: 10. The length of the CDR3 is 17 residues. Written as DNA, the CDR3 is TGTGCCAGCAGCCCTCGACTAGCGGGGGAGCTCGACAATGAGCAGTTCTTC. Its protein product is CASSPRLAGELDNEQFF.

This clone has more than one count but fewer than ten. This rearrangement joins TRBV4-3 to TRBJ2-1; D might be TRBD1 (6 bases). The CDR3 is 18 residues long. The V end was cut by 0 bases, the J end by 4 bases, with 19 bases between. Germline CDR1 and CDR2: LGHNA and YSLEER. Written as DNA, the CDR3 is TGCGCCAGCAGCCAAGAATTCCCTCAGCAGGACAGTTACAATGAGCAGTTCTTC. Translated, it gives CASSQEFPQQDSYNEQFF.

V and J are TRBV9 and TRBJ2-2, with a tentative D call TRBD1 (6 bases). Germline V gives CDR1 SGDLS, CDR2 YYNGEE. The CDR3 is 13 residues long. The V gene lost 2 bases and the J gene lost 5 bases, with 7 bases spanning the gap. The CDR3 protein is CASSVTGTGELFF. The CDR3 DNA follows: TGTGCCAGCAGCGTCACAGGGACCGGGGAGCTGTTTTTT.

The rearrangement links TRBV7-9 to TRBJ1-4; 9 nucleotides align to TRBD1. The CDR3 length is 15 residues. V shed 5 bases and J 5 bases; nucleotides not matched to a gene: 6. Germline CDR1 is SEHNR and CDR2 is FQNEAQ (reference sequence). In DNA form, the CDR3 reads TGTGCCAGCAGCCCATGGGACAGGGCAAATGAAAAACTGTTTTTT. Protein sequence: CASSPWDRANEKLFF.